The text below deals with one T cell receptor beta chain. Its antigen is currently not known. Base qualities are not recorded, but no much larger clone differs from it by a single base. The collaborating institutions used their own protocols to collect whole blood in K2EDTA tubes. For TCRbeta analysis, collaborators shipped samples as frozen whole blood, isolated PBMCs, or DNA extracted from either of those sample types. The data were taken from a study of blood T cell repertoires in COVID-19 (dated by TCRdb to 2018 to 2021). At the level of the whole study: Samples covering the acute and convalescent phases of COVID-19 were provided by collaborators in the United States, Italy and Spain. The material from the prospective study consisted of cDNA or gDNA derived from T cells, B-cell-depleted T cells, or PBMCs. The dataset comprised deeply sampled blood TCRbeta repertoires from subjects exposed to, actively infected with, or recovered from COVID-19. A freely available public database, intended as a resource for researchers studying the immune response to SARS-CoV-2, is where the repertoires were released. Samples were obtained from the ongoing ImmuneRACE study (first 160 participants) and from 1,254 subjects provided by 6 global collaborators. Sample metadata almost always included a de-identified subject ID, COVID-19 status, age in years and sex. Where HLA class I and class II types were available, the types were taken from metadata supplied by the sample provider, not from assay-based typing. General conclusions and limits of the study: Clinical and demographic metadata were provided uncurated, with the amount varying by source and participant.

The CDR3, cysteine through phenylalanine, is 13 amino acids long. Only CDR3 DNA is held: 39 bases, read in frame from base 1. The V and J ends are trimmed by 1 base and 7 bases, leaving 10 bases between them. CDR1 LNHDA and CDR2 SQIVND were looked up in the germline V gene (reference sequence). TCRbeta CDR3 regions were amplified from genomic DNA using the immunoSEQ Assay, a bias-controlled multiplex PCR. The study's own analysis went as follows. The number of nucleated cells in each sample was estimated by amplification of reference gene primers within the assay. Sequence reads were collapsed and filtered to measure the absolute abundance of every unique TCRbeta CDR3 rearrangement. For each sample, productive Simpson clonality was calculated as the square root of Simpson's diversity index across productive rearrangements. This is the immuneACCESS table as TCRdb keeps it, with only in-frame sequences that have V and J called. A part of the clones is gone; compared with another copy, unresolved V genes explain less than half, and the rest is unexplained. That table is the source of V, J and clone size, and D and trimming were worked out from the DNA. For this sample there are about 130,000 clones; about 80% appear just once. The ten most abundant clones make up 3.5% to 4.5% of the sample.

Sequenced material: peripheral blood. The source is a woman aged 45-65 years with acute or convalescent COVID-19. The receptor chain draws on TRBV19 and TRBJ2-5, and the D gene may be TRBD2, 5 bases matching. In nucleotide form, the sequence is TGTGCCAGTAGTATAGGACCGAGGGTGACCCAGTACTTC. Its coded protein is CASSIGPRVTQYF.